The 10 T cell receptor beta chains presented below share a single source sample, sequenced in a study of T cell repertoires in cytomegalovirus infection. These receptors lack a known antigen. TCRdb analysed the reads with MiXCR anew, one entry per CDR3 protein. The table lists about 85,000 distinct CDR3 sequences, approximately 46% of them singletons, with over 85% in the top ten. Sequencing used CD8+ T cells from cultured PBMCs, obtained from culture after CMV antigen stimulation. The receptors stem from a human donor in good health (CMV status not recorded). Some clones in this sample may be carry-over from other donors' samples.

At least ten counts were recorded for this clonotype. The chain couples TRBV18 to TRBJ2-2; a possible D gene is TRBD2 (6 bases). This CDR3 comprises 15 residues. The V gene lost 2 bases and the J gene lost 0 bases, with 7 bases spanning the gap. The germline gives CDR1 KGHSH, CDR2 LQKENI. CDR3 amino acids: CASSPRDSNTGELFF. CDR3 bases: TGTGCCAGCTCACCAAGGGACTCGAACACCGGGGAGCTGTTTTTT. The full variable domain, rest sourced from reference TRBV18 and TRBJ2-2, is NAGVMQNPRHLVRRRGQEARLRCSPMKGHSHVYWYRQLPEEGLKFMVYLQKENIIDESGMPKERFSAEFPKEGPSILRIQQVVRGDSAAYFCASSPRDSNTGELFFGEGSRLTVL.

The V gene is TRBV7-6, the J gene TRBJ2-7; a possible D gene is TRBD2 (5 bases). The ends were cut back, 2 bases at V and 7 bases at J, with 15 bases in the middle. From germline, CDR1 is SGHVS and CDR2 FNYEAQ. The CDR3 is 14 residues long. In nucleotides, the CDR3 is TGTGCCAGCAGCTTACGTGAGGGTAGTCGGGAGCAGTACTTC. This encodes CASSLREGSREQYF.

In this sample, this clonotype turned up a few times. CDR3 nucleotides: TGTGCCAGCAGCCTTTGGGGGACAGCCGCCGCTGAAGCTTTCTTT. Protein sequence: CASSLWGTAAAEAFF. This chain joins TRBV7-9 and TRBJ1-1, with 7 positions matching TRBD1. Per germline, CDR1 SEHNR and CDR2 FQNEAQ (reference sequence). V lost 5 bases to trimming and J lost 6 bases; unmatched junction nucleotides: 12. CDR3 length: 15 amino acids.

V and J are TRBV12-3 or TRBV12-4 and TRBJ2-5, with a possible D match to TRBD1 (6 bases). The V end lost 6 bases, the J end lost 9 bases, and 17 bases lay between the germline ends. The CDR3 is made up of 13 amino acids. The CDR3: CASSQGRLGAQYF. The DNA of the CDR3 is TGTGCCAGCAGCCAGGGGAGACTGGGGGCCCAGTACTTC.

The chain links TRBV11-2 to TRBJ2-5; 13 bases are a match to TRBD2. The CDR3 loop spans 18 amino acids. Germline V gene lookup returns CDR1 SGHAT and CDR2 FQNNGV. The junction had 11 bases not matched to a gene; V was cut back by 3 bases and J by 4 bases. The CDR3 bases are TGTGCCAGCAGCTTTTGGACTAGCGGGGGAACTCAACTAGAGACCCAGTACTTC. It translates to CASSFWTSGGTQLETQYF.

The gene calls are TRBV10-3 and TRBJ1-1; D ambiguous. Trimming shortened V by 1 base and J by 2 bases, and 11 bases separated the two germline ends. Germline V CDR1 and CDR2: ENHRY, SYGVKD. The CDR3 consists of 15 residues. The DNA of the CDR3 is TGTGCCATCAGTGAGTTCGAGACACAAAACACTGAAGCTTTCTTT. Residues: CAISEFETQNTEAFF.

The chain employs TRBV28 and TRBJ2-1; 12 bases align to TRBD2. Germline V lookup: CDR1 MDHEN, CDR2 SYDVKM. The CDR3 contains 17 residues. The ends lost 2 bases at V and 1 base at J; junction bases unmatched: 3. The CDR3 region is CASSLLGLAGSYNEQFF. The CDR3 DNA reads TGTGCCAGCAGTTTACTCGGACTAGCGGGGTCCTACAATGAGCAGTTCTTC.

The CDR3 loop reads CASSQDPGTHGTDTQYF. CDR3 in DNA: TGCGCCAGCAGCCAAGATCCCGGGACCCATGGCACAGATACGCAGTATTTT. This chain joins TRBV4-1 and TRBJ2-3; D tentatively fits TRBD1 or TRBD2 (5 bases each). The CDR3 is 17 amino acids. Between the trimmed V and J ends, which lost 0 bases and 1 base, there was a span of 14 bases. Per germline, CDR1 MGHRA and CDR2 YSYEKL.

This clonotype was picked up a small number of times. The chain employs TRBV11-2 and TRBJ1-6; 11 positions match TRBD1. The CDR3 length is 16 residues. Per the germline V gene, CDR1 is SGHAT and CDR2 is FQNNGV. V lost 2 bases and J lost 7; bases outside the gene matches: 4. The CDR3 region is CASSLSRTGGNSPLHF. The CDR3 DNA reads TGTGCCAGCAGCTTATCCCGGACAGGGGGCAATTCACCCCTCCACTTT.

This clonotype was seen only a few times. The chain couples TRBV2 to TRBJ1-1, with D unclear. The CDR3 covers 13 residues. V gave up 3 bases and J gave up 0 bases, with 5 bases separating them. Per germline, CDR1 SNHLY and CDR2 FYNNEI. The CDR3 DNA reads TGTGCCAGCAGTGAGAAGTTGAACACTGAAGCTTTCTTT. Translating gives CASSEKLNTEAFF.